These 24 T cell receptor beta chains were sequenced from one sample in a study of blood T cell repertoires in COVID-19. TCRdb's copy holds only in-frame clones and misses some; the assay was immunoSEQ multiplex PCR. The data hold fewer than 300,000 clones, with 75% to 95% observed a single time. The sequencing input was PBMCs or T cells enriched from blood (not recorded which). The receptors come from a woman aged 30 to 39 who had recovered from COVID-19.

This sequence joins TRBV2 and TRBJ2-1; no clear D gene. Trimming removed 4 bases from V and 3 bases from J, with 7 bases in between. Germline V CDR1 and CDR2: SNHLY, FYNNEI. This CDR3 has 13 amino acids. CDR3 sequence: CASSGQYYNEQFF. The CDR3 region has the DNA TGTGCCAGCAGTGGGCAGTACTACAATGAGCAGTTCTTC.

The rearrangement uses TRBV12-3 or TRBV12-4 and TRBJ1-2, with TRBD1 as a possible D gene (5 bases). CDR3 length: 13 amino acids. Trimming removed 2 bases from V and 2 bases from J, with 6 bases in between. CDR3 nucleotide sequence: TGTGCCAGCAGTTTAAGGACAAACTATGGCTACACCTTC. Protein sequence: CASSLRTNYGYTF.

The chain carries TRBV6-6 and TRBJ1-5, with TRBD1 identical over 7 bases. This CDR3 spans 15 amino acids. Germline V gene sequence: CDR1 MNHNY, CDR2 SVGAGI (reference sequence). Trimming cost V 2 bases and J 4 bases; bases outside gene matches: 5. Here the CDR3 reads CASSYGPTGNQPQHF. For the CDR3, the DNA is TGTGCCAGCAGTTACGGACCGACAGGGAATCAGCCCCAGCATTTT.

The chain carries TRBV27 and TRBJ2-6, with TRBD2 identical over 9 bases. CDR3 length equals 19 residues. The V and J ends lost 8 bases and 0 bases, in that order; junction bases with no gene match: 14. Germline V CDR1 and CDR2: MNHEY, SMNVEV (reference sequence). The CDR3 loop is CASSLVTAGGFSGANVLTF. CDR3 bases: TGTGCCAGCTCTCTTGTAACAGCGGGAGGTTTCTCTGGGGCCAACGTCCTGACTTTC.

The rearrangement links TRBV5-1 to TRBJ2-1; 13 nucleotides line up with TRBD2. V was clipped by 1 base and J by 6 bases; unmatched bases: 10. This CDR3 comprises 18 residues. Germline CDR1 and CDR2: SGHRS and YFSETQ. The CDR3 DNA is TGCGCCAGCAGCTTGCGCAGGCCGGGACTAGCGGGGACCAATGAGCAGTTCTTC. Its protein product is CASSLRRPGLAGTNEQFF.

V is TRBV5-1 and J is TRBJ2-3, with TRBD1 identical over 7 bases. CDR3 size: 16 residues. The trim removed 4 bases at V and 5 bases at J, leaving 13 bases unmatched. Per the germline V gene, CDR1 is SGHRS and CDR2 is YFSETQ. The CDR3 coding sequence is TGCGCCAGCAGCAAAAGGACAGGTCATACTATAGATACGCAGTATTTT. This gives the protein CASSKRTGHTIDTQYF.

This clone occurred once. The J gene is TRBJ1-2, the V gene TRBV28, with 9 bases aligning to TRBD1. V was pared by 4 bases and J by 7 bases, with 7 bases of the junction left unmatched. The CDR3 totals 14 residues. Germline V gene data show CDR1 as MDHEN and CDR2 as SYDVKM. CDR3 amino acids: CASSYRGRGVGYTF. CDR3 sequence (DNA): TGTGCCAGCAGTTACAGGGGGCGCGGTGTTGGCTACACCTTC.

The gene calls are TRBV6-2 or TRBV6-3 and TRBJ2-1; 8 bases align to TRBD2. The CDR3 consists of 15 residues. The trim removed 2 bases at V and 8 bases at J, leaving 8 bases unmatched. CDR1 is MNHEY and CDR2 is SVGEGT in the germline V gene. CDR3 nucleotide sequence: TGTGCCAGCAGTTACCTAGGGACTAGTTTCGATGAGCAGTTCTTC. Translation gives CASSYLGTSFDEQFF.

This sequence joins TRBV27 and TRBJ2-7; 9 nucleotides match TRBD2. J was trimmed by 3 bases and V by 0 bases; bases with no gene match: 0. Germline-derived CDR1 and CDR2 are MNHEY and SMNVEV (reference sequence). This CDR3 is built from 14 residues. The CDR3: CASSLSSGGYEQYF. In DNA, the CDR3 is TGTGCCAGCAGTTTATCTAGCGGGGGCTACGAGCAGTACTTC.

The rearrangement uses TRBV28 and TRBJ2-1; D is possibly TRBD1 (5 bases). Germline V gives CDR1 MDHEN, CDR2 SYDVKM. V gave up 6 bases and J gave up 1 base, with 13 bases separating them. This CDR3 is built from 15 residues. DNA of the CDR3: TGTGCCAGCAGCACCCGACAGTTATCCTACAATGAGCAGTTCTTC. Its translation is CASSTRQLSYNEQFF.

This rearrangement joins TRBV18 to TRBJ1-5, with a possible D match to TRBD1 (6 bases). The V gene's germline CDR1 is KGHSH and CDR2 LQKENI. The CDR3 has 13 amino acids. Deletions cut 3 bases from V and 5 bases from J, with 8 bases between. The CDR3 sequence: CASSPAGDQPQHF. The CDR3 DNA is TGTGCCAGCTCACCTGCAGGGGATCAGCCCCAGCATTTT.

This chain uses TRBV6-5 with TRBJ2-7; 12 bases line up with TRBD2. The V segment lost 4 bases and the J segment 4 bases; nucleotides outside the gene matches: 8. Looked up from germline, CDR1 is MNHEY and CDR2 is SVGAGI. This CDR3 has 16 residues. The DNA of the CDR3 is TGTGCCAGCAGTTTAAACCTAGCGGGAGGGCCTTACGAGCAGTACTTC. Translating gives CASSLNLAGGPYEQYF.

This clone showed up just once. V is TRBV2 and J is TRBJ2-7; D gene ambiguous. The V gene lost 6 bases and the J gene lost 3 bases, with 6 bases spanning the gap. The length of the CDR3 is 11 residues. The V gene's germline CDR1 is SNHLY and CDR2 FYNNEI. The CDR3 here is CASRELYEQYF. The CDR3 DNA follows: TGTGCCAGCAGAGAGCTCTACGAGCAGTACTTC.

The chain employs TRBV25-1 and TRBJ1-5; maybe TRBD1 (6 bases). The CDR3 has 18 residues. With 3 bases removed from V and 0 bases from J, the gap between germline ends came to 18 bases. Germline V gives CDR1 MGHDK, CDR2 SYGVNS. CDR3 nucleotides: TGTGCCAGCAGTGATGGGGGCGGGGGCTATAATAGCAATCAGCCCCAGCATTTT. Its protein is CASSDGGGGYNSNQPQHF.

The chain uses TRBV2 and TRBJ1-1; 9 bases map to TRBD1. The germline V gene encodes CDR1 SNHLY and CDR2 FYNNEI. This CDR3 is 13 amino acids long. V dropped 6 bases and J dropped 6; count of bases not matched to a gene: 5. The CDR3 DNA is TGTGCCAGCAGCGGACAGGGGTGGCCTGAAGCTTTCTTT. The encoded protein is CASSGQGWPEAFF.

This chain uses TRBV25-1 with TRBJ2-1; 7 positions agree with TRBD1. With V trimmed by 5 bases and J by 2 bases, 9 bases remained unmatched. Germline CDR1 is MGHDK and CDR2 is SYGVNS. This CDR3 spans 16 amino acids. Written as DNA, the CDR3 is TGTGCCAGCAGTCCTCGACAGGGCACGGCCTACAATGAGCAGTTCTTC. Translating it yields CASSPRQGTAYNEQFF. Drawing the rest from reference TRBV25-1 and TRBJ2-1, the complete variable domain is EADIYQTPRYLVIGTGKKITLECSQTMGHDKMYWYQQDPGMELHLIHYSYGVNSTEKGDLSSESTVSRIRTEHFPLTLESARPSHTSQYLCASSPRQGTAYNEQFFGPGTRLTVL.

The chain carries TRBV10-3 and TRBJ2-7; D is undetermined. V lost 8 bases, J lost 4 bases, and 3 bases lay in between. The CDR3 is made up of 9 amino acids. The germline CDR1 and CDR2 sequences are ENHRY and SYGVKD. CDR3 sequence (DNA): TGTGCCATCCCGTACGAGCAGTACTTC. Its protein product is CAIPYEQYF.

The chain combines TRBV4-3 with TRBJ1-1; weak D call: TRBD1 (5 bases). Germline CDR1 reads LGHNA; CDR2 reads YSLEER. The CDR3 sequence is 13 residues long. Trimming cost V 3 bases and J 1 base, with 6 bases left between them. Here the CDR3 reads CASSHTGNTEAFF. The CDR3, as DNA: TGCGCCAGCAGCCATACAGGGAACACTGAAGCTTTCTTT.

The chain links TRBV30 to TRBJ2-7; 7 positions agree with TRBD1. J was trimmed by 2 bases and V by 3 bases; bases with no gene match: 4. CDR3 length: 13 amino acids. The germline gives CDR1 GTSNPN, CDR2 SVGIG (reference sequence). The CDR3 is CAWSLGTAYEQYF. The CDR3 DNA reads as TGTGCCTGGAGCCTTGGGACAGCCTACGAGCAGTACTTC.

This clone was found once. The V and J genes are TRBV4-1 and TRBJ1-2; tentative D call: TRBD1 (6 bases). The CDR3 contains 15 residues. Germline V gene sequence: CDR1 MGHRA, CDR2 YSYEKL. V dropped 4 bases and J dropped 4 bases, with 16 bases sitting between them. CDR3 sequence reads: CASSPAGGQTYGYTF. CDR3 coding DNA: TGCGCCAGCAGCCCCGCTGGGGGACAAACCTATGGCTACACCTTC.

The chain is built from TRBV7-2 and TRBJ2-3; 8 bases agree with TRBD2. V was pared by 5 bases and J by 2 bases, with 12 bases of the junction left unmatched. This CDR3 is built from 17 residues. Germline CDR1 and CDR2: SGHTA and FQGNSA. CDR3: CASSRGGLGRTTDTQYF. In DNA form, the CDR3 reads TGTGCCAGCAGCCGGGGGGGACTAGGACGGACCACAGATACGCAGTATTTT. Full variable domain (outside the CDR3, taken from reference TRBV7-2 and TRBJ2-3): GAGVSQSPSNKVTEKGKDVELRCDPISGHTALYWYRQSLGQGLEFLIYFQGNSAPDKSGLPSDRFSAERTGGSVSTLTIQRTQQEDSAVYLCASSRGGLGRTTDTQYFGPGTRLTVL.

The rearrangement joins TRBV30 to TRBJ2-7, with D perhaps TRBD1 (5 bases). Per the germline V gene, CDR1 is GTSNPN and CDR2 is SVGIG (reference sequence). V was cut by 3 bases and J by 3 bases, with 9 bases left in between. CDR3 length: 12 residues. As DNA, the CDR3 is TGTGCCTGGAGCACAGGTGACTACGAGCAGTACTTC. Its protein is CAWSTGDYEQYF. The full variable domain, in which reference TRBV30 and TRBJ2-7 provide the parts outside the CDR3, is SQTIHQWPATLVQPVGSPLSLECTVEGTSNPNLYWYRQAAGRGLQLLFYSVGIGQISSEVPQNLSASRPQDRQFILSSKKLLLSDSGFYLCAWSTGDYEQYFGPGTRLTVT.

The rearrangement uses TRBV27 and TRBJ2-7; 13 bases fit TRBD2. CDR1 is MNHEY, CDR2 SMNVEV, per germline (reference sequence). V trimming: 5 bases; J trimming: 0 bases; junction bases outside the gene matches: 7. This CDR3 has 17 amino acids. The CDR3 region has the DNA TGTGCCAGCAGTACGCGGACTAGCGGGAGTGGCTCCTACGAGCAGTACTTC. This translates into CASSTRTSGSGSYEQYF.

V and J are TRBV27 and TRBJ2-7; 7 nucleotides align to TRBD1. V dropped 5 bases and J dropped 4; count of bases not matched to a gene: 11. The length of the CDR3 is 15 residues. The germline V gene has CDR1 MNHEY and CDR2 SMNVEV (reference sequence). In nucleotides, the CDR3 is TGTGCCAGCAGTCCACCAGGACAGGTTGGTTACGAGCAGTACTTC. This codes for CASSPPGQVGYEQYF.